Presented here are 30 T cell receptor beta chains from one specimen sequenced in a study of blood T cell repertoires in COVID-19. Measured with immunoSEQ multiplex PCR; TCRdb has only the in-frame clones, and not every one. The profile shows 350,000 to 450,000 clones, less than 90% of them singletons. The specimen was PBMCs or T cells enriched from blood (not recorded which). All receptors come from a woman aged 50 to 65 who had recovered from COVID-19.

Here the CDR3 reads CAWSLTSGGPGEQFF. The CDR3 DNA sequence: TGTGCCTGGAGTTTGACTAGCGGGGGGCCAGGGGAGCAGTTCTTC. The V call is TRBV30, the J call TRBJ2-1; 13 positions agree with TRBD2. With 2 bases clipped from V and 10 bases from J, the junction kept 8 bases outside the gene matches. This CDR3 has 15 residues. Germline lookup yields CDR1 GTSNPN and CDR2 SVGIG (reference sequence).

The chain is built from TRBV9 and TRBJ1-1, with 10 bases lining up with TRBD1. The CDR3 loop spans 18 amino acids. The germline V gene has CDR1 SGDLS and CDR2 YYNGEE. V trimming: 3 bases; J trimming: 4 bases; junction bases outside the gene matches: 15. The CDR3 sequence is CASSATSGTGDLGTEAFF. In nucleotides, the CDR3 is TGTGCCAGCAGCGCTACTTCCGGGACAGGGGATTTGGGCACTGAAGCTTTCTTT.

The gene calls are TRBV7-2 and TRBJ1-6; TRBD1 is a possible D gene (6 bases). V lost 3 bases, J lost 10 bases, and 16 bases lay in between. Per the germline V gene, CDR1 is SGHTA and CDR2 is FQGNSA. The CDR3 consists of 15 residues. Written as DNA, the CDR3 is TGTGCCAGCAGCTTGGGGGCAGGGCGCGAGTCACCCCTCCACTTT. It is translated as CASSLGAGRESPLHF.

The chain joins TRBV10-3 to TRBJ1-6; no firm D call. The CDR3 length is 16 residues. The V end lost 5 bases, the J end lost 2 bases, and 13 bases lay between the germline ends. Per the germline V gene, CDR1 is ENHRY and CDR2 is SYGVKD. The CDR3 region has the DNA TGTGCCATCAGTCAAAAGGAGACCACCTATAATTCACCCCTCCACTTT. Its protein is CAISQKETTYNSPLHF.

The chain recombines TRBV4-3 with TRBJ1-4, with 7 bases matching TRBD1. Trimming at V came to 0 bases and at J to 2 bases, leaving 6 bases not matched to a gene. Germline CDR1 LGHNA, CDR2 YSLEER. The CDR3 length is 17 residues. CDR3 in amino acids: CASSQDIHRGTNEKLFF. CDR3 nucleotides: TGCGCCAGCAGCCAAGATATTCACAGGGGCACTAATGAAAAACTGTTTTTT.

The rearrangement links TRBV9 to TRBJ2-7, with D maybe TRBD1 (5 bases). The CDR3 extends over 14 amino acids. Trimming took 0 bases from V and 7 from J, leaving 14 bases between them. Germline CDR1 reads SGDLS; CDR2 reads YYNGEE. The CDR3 coding sequence is TGTGCCAGCAGCGTAGAAGGGGCGGAAAGGGAGCAGTACTTC. This translates into CASSVEGAEREQYF. Full variable domain (remainder filled in from reference TRBV9 and TRBJ2-7): DSGVTQTPKHLITATGQRVTLRCSPRSGDLSVYWYQQSLDQGLQFLIQYYNGEERAKGNILERFSAQQFPDLHSELNLSSLELGDSALYFCASSVEGAEREQYFGPGTRLTVT.

The chain couples TRBV6-5 to TRBJ1-1, with TRBD1 identical over 9 bases. The junction had 8 bases not matched to a gene; V was cut back by 5 bases and J by 4 bases. The CDR3 is 15 amino acids. The germline V gene encodes CDR1 MNHEY and CDR2 SVGAGI. CDR3 sequence (DNA): TGTGCCAGCAGTCCCGGGACAGGGATTTTCACTGAAGCTTTCTTT. Translation: CASSPGTGIFTEAFF.

The chain joins TRBV7-3 to TRBJ2-2; unclear D gene. This CDR3 has 11 amino acids. The germline CDR1 and CDR2 sequences are SGHTA and FQGTGA. Between the trimmed V and J ends, which lost 5 bases and 7 bases, there was a span of 5 bases. The CDR3 DNA sequence: TGTGCCAGCAGCCTGCGCGGGGAGCTGTTTTTT. This codes for CASSLRGELFF.

The chain carries TRBV18 and TRBJ1-1; D is unclear. The ends were cut back, 3 bases at V and 2 bases at J, with 13 bases in the middle. This CDR3 spans 15 amino acids. CDR1 and CDR2 (germline): KGHSH, LQKENI. In DNA form, the CDR3 reads TGTGCCAGCTCACCCGCCTACGGAGGAAACACTGAAGCTTTCTTT. It encodes CASSPAYGGNTEAFF.

This clone is a singleton in its sample. The gene calls are TRBV12-3 or TRBV12-4 and TRBJ1-2; 8 bases are a match to TRBD1. Germline trimming cut 3 bases from V and 6 bases from J; bases unmatched to any gene: 3. The CDR3 runs to 13 residues. This chain's CDR3 is CASSFGQGHGYTF. CDR3 DNA sequence: TGTGCCAGCAGTTTTGGACAGGGACATGGCTACACCTTC.

The chain combines TRBV27 with TRBJ1-6; the match to TRBD1 covers 8 bases. There are 15 residues in the CDR3. Per germline, CDR1 MNHEY and CDR2 SMNVEV (reference sequence). With 3 bases clipped from V and 7 bases from J, the junction kept 5 bases outside the gene matches. CDR3: CASSLGQERNSPLHF. CDR3 nucleotides: TGTGCCAGCAGTTTGGGACAGGAGAGAAATTCACCCCTCCACTTT.

The rearrangement joins TRBV4-2 to TRBJ1-4, with 7 bases identical to TRBD1. The CDR3 extends over 20 amino acids. Losses at the gene ends were 0 bases for V and 4 bases for J; bases not matched to a gene: 17. Germline values: CDR1 LGHNA, CDR2 YNFKEQ. The CDR3 nucleotides are TGTGCCAGCAGCCAAGATTGGGTGGAGCTGCCGGGACAGTTTAATGAAAAACTGTTTTTT. Translated: CASSQDWVELPGQFNEKLFF.

The chain couples TRBV28 to TRBJ1-1, with D possibly matching TRBD1 (5 bases). This CDR3 has 14 amino acids. V lost 7 bases and J 2 bases, leaving 14 bases between the germline ends. The germline V gene encodes CDR1 MDHEN and CDR2 SYDVKM. DNA for the CDR3: TGTGCCAGCACTAAATCGGGACTTAACACTGAAGCTTTCTTT. It yields the protein CASTKSGLNTEAFF.

This clone was observed a handful of times. V usage is TRBV5-4 and J usage is TRBJ2-3; D gene unclear. The CDR3 covers 14 residues. Germline CDR1 reads SGHNT; CDR2 reads YYREEE (reference sequence). Trimming removed 2 bases at V and 1 base at J, with 8 bases between. CDR3 coding DNA: TGTGCCAGCAGCTTAGACTCGGGCACAGATACGCAGTATTTT. Its translation: CASSLDSGTDTQYF.

The CDR3 protein is CASSSMGQPQHF. In DNA, the CDR3 is TGTGCCAGCAGCAGCATGGGCCAGCCCCAGCATTTT. The chain has TRBV7-2 and TRBJ1-5, with unresolved D. Per the germline V gene, CDR1 is SGHTA and CDR2 is FQGNSA. Trimming stripped 5 bases from V and 7 bases from J, with 9 bases between. This CDR3 is 12 amino acids long.

The chain combines TRBV29-1 with TRBJ1-1; D is uncertain. Germline CDR1 and CDR2: SQVTM and ANQGSEA. This CDR3 is built from 13 residues. Between the trimmed V and J ends, which lost 4 bases and 2 bases, there was a span of 11 bases. CDR3 sequence: CSVVSTANTEAFF. The CDR3 coding sequence is TGCAGCGTTGTATCCACTGCAAACACTGAAGCTTTCTTT.

The DNA for the CDR3 is TGTGCCAGCAGCCTACTAGCGGGAGGGGACAATGAGCAGTTCTTC. It yields the protein CASSLLAGGDNEQFF. The V gene is TRBV11-2, the J gene TRBJ2-1; 13 bases align to TRBD2. Losses at the gene ends were 5 bases for V and 5 bases for J; bases not matched to a gene: 3. The CDR3 contains 15 residues. The germline gives CDR1 SGHAT, CDR2 FQNNGV.

The chain joins TRBV10-3 to TRBJ2-7, with 12 positions matching TRBD2. The ends lost 0 bases at V and 7 bases at J; junction bases unmatched: 4. This CDR3 has 15 amino acids. Germline V lookup: CDR1 ENHRY, CDR2 SYGVKD. The CDR3 DNA reads as TGTGCCATCAGTGAGTCCCTAGCGGGAGGGGGAGAGCAGTACTTC. Its translation: CAISESLAGGGEQYF.

The V and J genes are TRBV12-5 and TRBJ1-1, with 7 bases aligning to TRBD1. This CDR3 comprises 14 residues. In germline, CDR1 is LGHNT, CDR2 FRNRAP. V was clipped by 5 bases and J by 1 base; unmatched bases: 4. CDR3 protein: CASGPTGENTEAFF. CDR3 nucleotides: TGTGCTAGTGGTCCAACAGGGGAGAACACTGAAGCTTTCTTT.

The chain recombines TRBV10-3 with TRBJ1-5; no definite D call. Per the germline V gene, CDR1 is ENHRY and CDR2 is SYGVKD. CDR3 size: 13 residues. V was cut by 4 bases and J by 5 bases, with 9 bases left in between. CDR3 region: CAISAREDQPQHF. CDR3 bases: TGTGCCATCAGTGCGCGGGAGGATCAGCCCCAGCATTTT.

The chain combines TRBV7-8 with TRBJ1-6; no definite D call. In germline, CDR1 is SGHVS, CDR2 FQNEAQ. Deletions cut 2 bases from V and 9 bases from J, with 11 bases between. CDR3 size: 14 residues. The CDR3 nucleotides read TGTGCCAGCAGCTTAAACTTGTCGGGTTCACCCCTCCACTTT. Residues: CASSLNLSGSPLHF.

This chain joins TRBV27 and TRBJ1-1; D is ambiguous. This CDR3 has 15 residues. V gave up 0 bases and J gave up 0 bases, with 8 bases separating them. The germline CDR1 and CDR2 sequences are MNHEY and SMNVEV (reference sequence). CDR3 sequence (DNA): TGTGCCAGCAGTTTATCGCTGGCGGTGAACACTGAAGCTTTCTTT. Translated, it gives CASSLSLAVNTEAFF.

The chain links TRBV21-1 to TRBJ2-7; TRBD1, the table's D call, lacks a check against the DNA. TRBV21-1 is flagged as a pseudogene. The CDR3 has 15 residues. The CDR3 sequence is CASSKVGTGGYEQYF. CDR3 in DNA: TGTGCCAGCAGCAAAGTAGGGACAGGGGGATACGAGCAGTACTTC.

The chain uses TRBV29-1 and TRBJ2-1, with 9 bases fitting TRBD2. The germline V gene has CDR1 SQVTM and CDR2 ANQGSEA. Trimming cost V 4 bases and J 3 bases; bases outside gene matches: 10. This CDR3 is 16 amino acids long. In DNA form, the CDR3 reads TGCAGCGTTGTGATGGGCGGGGGGGTTATCTACAATGAGCAGTTCTTC. This codes for CSVVMGGGVIYNEQFF.

This clone has only one observation. This chain uses TRBV9 with TRBJ1-1; no clear D gene. The germline CDR1 and CDR2 sequences are SGDLS and YYNGEE. There are 13 residues in the CDR3. V was trimmed by 3 bases and J by 0 bases, leaving 6 bases between them. The CDR3 DNA sequence: TGTGCCAGCAGCGGCACAGTGAACACTGAAGCTTTCTTT. Amino acid sequence: CASSGTVNTEAFF.

This chain uses TRBV5-1 with TRBJ1-2, with D possibly being TRBD1 (6 bases). Germline V gene lookup returns CDR1 SGHRS and CDR2 YFSETQ. V was trimmed by 7 bases and J by 0 bases, leaving 13 bases between them. This CDR3 contains 14 residues. CDR3 protein: CASAPGVANYGYTF. DNA of the CDR3: TGCGCCAGCGCTCCAGGGGTAGCTAACTATGGCTACACCTTC.

This chain joins TRBV10-3 and TRBJ1-2; D is unclear. Germline values: CDR1 ENHRY, CDR2 SYGVKD. CDR3 length: 15 amino acids. The germline V and J ends were trimmed by 7 bases and 2 bases, with 17 bases remaining between them. The CDR3 sequence: CAITKALQANYGYTF. CDR3 DNA sequence: TGTGCCATCACCAAGGCCCTCCAGGCAAACTATGGCTACACCTTC.

This clone came up a few times. J is TRBJ1-2 and V is TRBV12-3 or TRBV12-4; D uncertain. The CDR3 covers 13 residues. V lost 8 bases and J lost 9, with 19 bases in between. CDR3 nucleotides: TGTGCCAGCGGAGGGTGGACCTCTAAGAGCTACACCTTC. Protein product: CASGGWTSKSYTF.

This sequence joins TRBV6-2 or TRBV6-3 and TRBJ1-4, with D hard to call. This CDR3 region has 11 residues. The V end lost 4 bases, the J end lost 8 bases, and 5 bases lay between the germline ends. Germline V gives CDR1 MNHEY, CDR2 SVGEGT. Here the CDR3 reads CASSSIEKLFF. In DNA form, the CDR3 reads TGTGCCAGCAGTTCCATCGAAAAACTGTTTTTT.

The gene calls are TRBV30 and TRBJ1-6; TRBD1 agrees at 7 bases. This CDR3 comprises 13 residues. Trimming at V came to 5 bases and at J to 7 bases, leaving 5 bases not matched to a gene. CDR1 and CDR2 from the germline V gene are GTSNPN and SVGIG (reference sequence). CDR3 residues: CAWAGTENSPLHF. The CDR3 DNA reads TGTGCCTGGGCCGGGACAGAGAATTCACCCCTCCACTTT.